This T cell receptor (beta chain) was observed in a study of CD8 T cells in Susac syndrome. An input of roughly 0.45 to 1 ug of RNA was subjected to reverse transcription using random hexamers. The CDR3 of TCR beta was amplified by immunoSEQ multiplex PCR across 54 Vbeta and 13 Jbeta. One entry per CDR3 protein, called by TCRdb with MiXCR from the immunoSEQ multiplex PCR reads. There are about 76,000 distinct CDR3 sequences in the sample; around 93% occur only once, and around 0.45% lies in the top ten. Trimming shortened V by 6 bases and J by 3 bases, and 11 bases separated the two germline ends. Germline loops: CDR1 MNHEY, CDR2 SVGAGI. The CDR3 length is 13 residues. This clonotype has just one count. TCR beta sequencing was performed on blood CD8+ and CD4+ T cells.

The specimen was CD8+ T cells from PBMCs. V and J are TRBV6-5 and TRBJ1-1; possibly TRBD1 for D (6 bases). This receptor was obtained from a human donor with Susac syndrome. CDR3 nucleotide sequence: TGTGCCAGCAGAACAGGGCCCCACACTGAAGCTTTCTTT. Amino acids: CASRTGPHTEAFF.